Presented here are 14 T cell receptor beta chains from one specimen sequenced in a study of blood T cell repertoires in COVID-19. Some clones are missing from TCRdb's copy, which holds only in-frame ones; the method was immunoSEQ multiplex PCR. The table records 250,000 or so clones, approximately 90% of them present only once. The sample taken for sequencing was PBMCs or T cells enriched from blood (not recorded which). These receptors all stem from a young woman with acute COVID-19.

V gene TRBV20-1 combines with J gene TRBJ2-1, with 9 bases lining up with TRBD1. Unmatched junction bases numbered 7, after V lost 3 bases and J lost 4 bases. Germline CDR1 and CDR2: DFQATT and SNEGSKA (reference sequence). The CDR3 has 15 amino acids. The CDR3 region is CSASGRQGVYNEQFF. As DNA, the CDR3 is TGCAGTGCTAGTGGGCGACAGGGGGTTTACAATGAGCAGTTCTTC.

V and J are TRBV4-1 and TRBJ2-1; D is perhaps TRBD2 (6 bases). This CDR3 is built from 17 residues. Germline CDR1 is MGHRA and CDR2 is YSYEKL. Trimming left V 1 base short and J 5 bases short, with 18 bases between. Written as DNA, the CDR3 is TGCGCCAGCAGCCAAGGGGTAGCGGCACGGACCCACAATGAGCAGTTCTTC. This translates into CASSQGVAARTHNEQFF.

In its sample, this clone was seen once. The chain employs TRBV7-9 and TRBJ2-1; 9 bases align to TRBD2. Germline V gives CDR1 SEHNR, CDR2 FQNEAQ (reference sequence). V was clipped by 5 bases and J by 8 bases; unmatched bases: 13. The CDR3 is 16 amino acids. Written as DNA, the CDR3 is TGTGCCAGCAGCCCTCGGGCGGCGGGGGGGCGGGATGAGCAGTTCTTC. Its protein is CASSPRAAGGRDEQFF.

In nucleotides, the CDR3 is TGTGCCAGCAGTCCTCTAACGGACTATGGCTACACCTTC. Translating it yields CASSPLTDYGYTF. The gene calls are TRBV2 and TRBJ1-2; D unresolved. CDR3 length equals 13 residues. CDR1 and CDR2 from the germline V gene are SNHLY and FYNNEI. V shed 5 bases and J shed 3 bases, with 10 bases lying between them.

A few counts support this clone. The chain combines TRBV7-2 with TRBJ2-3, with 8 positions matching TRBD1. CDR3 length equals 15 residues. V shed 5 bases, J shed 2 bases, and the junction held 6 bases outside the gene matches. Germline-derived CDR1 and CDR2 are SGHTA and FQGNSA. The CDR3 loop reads CASSQTGVHTDTQYF. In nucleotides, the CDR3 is TGTGCCAGCAGCCAGACAGGGGTACACACAGATACGCAGTATTTT. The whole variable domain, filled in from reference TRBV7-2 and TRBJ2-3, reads GAGVSQSPSNKVTEKGKDVELRCDPISGHTALYWYRQSLGQGLEFLIYFQGNSAPDKSGLPSDRFSAERTGGSVSTLTIQRTQQEDSAVYLCASSQTGVHTDTQYFGPGTRLTVL.

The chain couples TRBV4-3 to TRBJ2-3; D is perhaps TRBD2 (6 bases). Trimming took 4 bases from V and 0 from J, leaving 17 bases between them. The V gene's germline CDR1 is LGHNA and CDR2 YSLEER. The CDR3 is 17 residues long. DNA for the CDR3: TGCGCCAGCAGCCTCCTCGCCGGGACTTACAGCACAGATACGCAGTATTTT. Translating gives CASSLLAGTYSTDTQYF.

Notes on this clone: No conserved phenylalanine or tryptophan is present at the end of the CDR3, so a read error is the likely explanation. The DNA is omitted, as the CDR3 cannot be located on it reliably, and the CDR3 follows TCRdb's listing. The CDR3 loop reads CASSRVQGPLPPSSY. The chain employs TRBV4-1 and TRBJ1-2; TRBD1, the table's D call, lacks a check against the DNA. CDR1 is MGHRA and CDR2 is YSYEKL in the germline V gene. The CDR3 length is 15 residues, termini included.

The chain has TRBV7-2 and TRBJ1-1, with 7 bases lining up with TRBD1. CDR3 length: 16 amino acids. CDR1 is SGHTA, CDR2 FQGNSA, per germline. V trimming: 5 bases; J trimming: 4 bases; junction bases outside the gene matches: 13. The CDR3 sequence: CASSHPSTGTVTEAFF. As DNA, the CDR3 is TGTGCCAGCAGCCACCCCTCGACAGGGACCGTCACTGAAGCTTTCTTT. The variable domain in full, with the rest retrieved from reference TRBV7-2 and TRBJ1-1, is GAGVSQSPSNKVTEKGKDVELRCDPISGHTALYWYRQSLGQGLEFLIYFQGNSAPDKSGLPSDRFSAERTGGSVSTLTIQRTQQEDSAVYLCASSHPSTGTVTEAFFGQGTRLTVV.

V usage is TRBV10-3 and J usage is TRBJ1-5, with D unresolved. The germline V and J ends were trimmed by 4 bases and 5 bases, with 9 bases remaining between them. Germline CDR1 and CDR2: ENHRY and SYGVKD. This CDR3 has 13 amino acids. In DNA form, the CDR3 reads TGTGCCATCAGTGCCGGGTCGTATCAGCCCCAGCATTTT. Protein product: CAISAGSYQPQHF.

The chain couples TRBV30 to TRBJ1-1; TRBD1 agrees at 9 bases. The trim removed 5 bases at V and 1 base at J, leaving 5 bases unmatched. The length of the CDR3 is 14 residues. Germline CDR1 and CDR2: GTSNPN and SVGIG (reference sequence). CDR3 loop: CAWQPGQGNTEAFF. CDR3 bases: TGTGCCTGGCAGCCGGGACAGGGGAACACTGAAGCTTTCTTT.

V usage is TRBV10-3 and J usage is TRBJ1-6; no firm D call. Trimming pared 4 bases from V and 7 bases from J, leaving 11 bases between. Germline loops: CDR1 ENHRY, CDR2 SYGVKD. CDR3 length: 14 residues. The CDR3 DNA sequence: TGTGCCATCAGTGGCCCGGGAAGGAATTCACCCCTCCACTTT. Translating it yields CAISGPGRNSPLHF.

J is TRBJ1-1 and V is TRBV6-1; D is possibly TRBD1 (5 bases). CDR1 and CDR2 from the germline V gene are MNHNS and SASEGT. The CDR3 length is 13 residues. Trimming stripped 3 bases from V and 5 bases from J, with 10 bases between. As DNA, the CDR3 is TGTGCCAGCAGTGAGACAGTTCCAACTGAAGCTTTCTTT. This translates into CASSETVPTEAFF.

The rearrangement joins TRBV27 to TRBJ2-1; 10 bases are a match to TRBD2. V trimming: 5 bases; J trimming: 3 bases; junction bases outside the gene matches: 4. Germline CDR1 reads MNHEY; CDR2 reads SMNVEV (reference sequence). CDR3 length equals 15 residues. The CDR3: CASSLERGGYNEQFF. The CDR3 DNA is TGTGCCAGCAGTCTGGAGCGGGGGGGCTACAATGAGCAGTTCTTC.

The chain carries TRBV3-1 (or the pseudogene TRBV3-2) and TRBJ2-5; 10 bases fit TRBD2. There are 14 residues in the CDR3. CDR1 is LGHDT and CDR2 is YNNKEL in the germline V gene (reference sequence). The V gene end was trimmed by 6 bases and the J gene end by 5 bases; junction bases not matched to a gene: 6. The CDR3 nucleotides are TGTGCCAGCAGAAAGCGGGGGGGCGAGGAGACCCAGTACTTC. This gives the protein CASRKRGGEETQYF.